This TCR beta chain appears in the sequencing data of a study of blood T cell repertoires in COVID-19. Germline V gene lookup returns CDR1 MNHEY and CDR2 SVGAGI. V lost 6 bases and J lost 0, with 12 bases in between. This CDR3 spans 15 amino acids. This table comes from immunoSEQ multiplex PCR, and its TCRdb copy is limited to in-frame clones, with some not included. The sample includes more than 200,000 clones, 80% to 95% of them seen just once. This TCR derives from a woman between 18 and 29 years old who had recovered from COVID-19. The chain links TRBV6-5 to TRBJ1-5; no reliable D call. The sequenced material came from PBMCs or T cells enriched from blood (not recorded which). The CDR3 DNA reads as TGTGCCAGCAGCATCGACATGTATAGCAATCAGCCCCAGCATTTT. Its protein is CASSIDMYSNQPQHF.